Sequencing of this TCR beta chain was carried out in a study of blood T cell repertoires in COVID-19. Whole-study context: Collection of acute and convalescent COVID-19 samples took place in the United States, Italy and Spain. From T cells, B-cell-depleted T cells, or PBMCs came the material, which was cDNA or gDNA.

Followed over time, Seattle patients had been enrolled while infection was active. How the authors handled the data: Estimation of nucleated cell counts was performed using reference gene primer amplification. Sequencing used immunoSEQ multiplex PCR; TCRdb keeps in-frame clones, though not all of them. V and J calls plus clone size are reproduced from that table; the DNA served to infer D and trimming. The sample consists of more than 80,000 clones, around 80% of them appearing once. The junction had 22 bases not matched to a gene; V was cut back by 5 bases and J by 4 bases. The germline V gene has CDR1 MNHEY and CDR2 SMNVEV (reference sequence). This CDR3 contains 20 residues.

This TCR was sampled from a man older than 75 with COVID-19, enrolled during active disease. The sample comprised peripheral blood. The chain joins TRBV27 to TRBJ2-3; 9 nucleotides match TRBD2. CDR3 sequence (DNA): TGTGCCAGCAGTGGCTATAGGGCTAGCGGGACGACGGGTCTGGCAGATACGCAGTATTTT. Translation: CASSGYRASGTTGLADTQYF.